This T cell receptor beta chain derives from a study of T-cell reconstitution after alpha-beta-depleted transplantation in children. Broader study findings: By one year post-transplant, T-cell counts and diversity largely arose from T cells that were newly produced. Diversity of TCRbeta at day 60 was high in some patients, arising from surviving recipient T cells and thymic progenitors. Reportedly, only several hundred clones from non-depleted graft cells drove alpha-beta T-cell counts at about two months.

TCRbeta library construction was performed incorporating unique molecular identifiers. TCRdb reanalysed the PCR reads using MiXCR and keeps one entry per CDR3 protein. Of 700,000 or so distinct CDR3 sequences listed, around 13% are singletons. Concerning this clonotype itself: The antigen is undetermined.

Between the trimmed V and J ends, which lost 3 bases and 4 bases, there was a span of 20 bases. The CDR3 has 16 residues. CDR1 and CDR2 from the germline V gene are SGDLS and YYNGEE. The clonotype comes from a girl aged 2 to 10 with congenital amegakaryocytic thrombocytopenia, due to receive a stem cell transplant. Specimen: PBMCs, collected before TCRalphabeta/CD19-depleted stem cell transplant. This chain links TRBV9 with TRBJ2-7; tentative D call: TRBD2 (5 bases). For the CDR3, the DNA is TGTGCCAGCAGCGCCCCCGAGGGCCCTAACTCTTACGAGCAGTACTTC. This sequence encodes CASSAPEGPNSYEQYF.